Listed here are 14 T cell receptor beta chains from one sample, sequenced in a study of regulatory T cells in long-lasting Graves disease. Building the TCR beta libraries relied on iRepertoire HTBI primers, and CDR3 regions underwent Arm-PCR. MiXCR, applied by TCRdb to the multiplex PCR reads, yields one record per CDR3 protein. The sample includes 200,000 to 250,000 distinct CDR3 sequences, roughly 21% of them seen just once. Indicated time point: newly diagnosed GD, antithyroid drugs for less than 3 months. After RNA was extracted from PBMCs, the TCR library was made from it. The material sequenced was peripheral blood mononuclear cells (PBMCs), taken at new diagnosis, from a patient treated with antithyroid drugs. All receptors derive from a female donor with Graves disease.

This clonotype was observed many times. The chain has TRBV18 and TRBJ1-1; D not resolved. This CDR3 is 14 amino acids long. The V and J ends lost 8 bases and 0 bases respectively, with 13 bases between them. Germline V lookup: CDR1 KGHSH, CDR2 LQKENI. CDR3 region: CASSYTEMNTEAFF. In nucleotides, the CDR3 is TGTGCCAGCAGTTATACAGAGATGAACACTGAAGCTTTCTTT.

The chain links TRBV7-2 to TRBJ2-3; D gene ambiguous. This CDR3 has 14 residues. Germline CDR1 is SGHTA and CDR2 is FQGNSA. Trimming took off 5 bases at V and 0 bases at J, with 9 bases between the two ends. Written as DNA, the CDR3 is TGTGCCAGCAGCCCGCATCCTAGCACAGATACGCAGTATTTT. This encodes CASSPHPSTDTQYF.

This sequence joins TRBV28 and TRBJ2-1; D perhaps matches TRBD2 (7 bases). The CDR3 runs 13 residues. Trimming took 7 bases from V and 9 from J, leaving 16 bases between them. Germline CDR1 is MDHEN and CDR2 is SYDVKM. CDR3 residues: CASTMGGATEQFF. CDR3 DNA: TGTGCCAGCACCATGGGGGGGGCCACTGAGCAGTTCTTC.

This clonotype was detected ten times or more. The V gene is TRBV6-1, the J gene TRBJ2-3, with 12 bases identical to TRBD2. CDR1 is MNHNS, CDR2 SASEGT, per germline. With 10 bases clipped from V and 6 bases from J, the junction kept 14 bases outside the gene matches. The CDR3 length is 16 residues. CDR3 protein: CATMGLAGRPADTQYF. The CDR3 DNA reads as TGTGCCACTATGGGACTAGCGGGTCGACCGGCGGATACGCAGTATTTT.

The V gene is TRBV2, the J gene TRBJ2-7, with D possibly being TRBD1 (7 bases). The germline V and J ends were trimmed by 4 bases and 5 bases, with 18 bases remaining between them. The CDR3 has 15 residues. Germline assignment: CDR1 SNHLY and CDR2 FYNNEI. CDR3 nucleotides: TGTGCCAGCAGTGGAGGGGGGACAGCAGACCACGAGCAGTACTTC. It is translated as CASSGGGTADHEQYF.

This clonotype was recorded many times. The chain carries TRBV6-1 and TRBJ2-7; TRBD1 is a possible D gene (5 bases). The CDR3 is made up of 14 amino acids. The V and J ends lost 8 bases and 0 bases respectively, with 14 bases between them. Looked up from germline, CDR1 is MNHNS and CDR2 is SASEGT. As DNA, the CDR3 is TGTGCCAGCTGGGGCGTATCAAGCTCCTACGAGCAGTACTTC. It is translated as CASWGVSSSYEQYF.

This clonotype was counted at least ten times. This chain uses TRBV28 with TRBJ2-7; D is unclear. This CDR3 region has 16 residues. The germline gives CDR1 MDHEN, CDR2 SYDVKM. With 3 bases removed from V and 0 bases from J, the gap between germline ends came to 15 bases. The CDR3 protein is CASSFVLWSSSYEQYF. DNA for the CDR3: TGTGCCAGCAGTTTTGTACTGTGGTCGTCCTCCTACGAGCAGTACTTC.

This clonotype was seen repeatedly, ten times or more. The chain employs TRBV18 and TRBJ2-7; D assignment may be TRBD1 or TRBD2 (5 bases each). This CDR3 has 13 amino acids. Germline V gene sequence: CDR1 KGHSH, CDR2 LQKENI. V lost 3 bases to trimming and J lost 5 bases, with 11 bases between them. The CDR3 DNA sequence: TGTGCCAGCTCACCGGGGGTGGACGACGAGCAGTACTTC. It specifies CASSPGVDDEQYF.

This clonotype was seen a few times. J is TRBJ1-3 and V is TRBV6-2 or TRBV6-3, with D hard to call. The CDR3 has 15 amino acids. The V end lost 5 bases, the J end lost 0 bases, and 11 bases lay between the germline ends. CDR1 and CDR2 from the germline V gene are MNHEY and SVGEGT. In DNA, the CDR3 is TGTGCCAGCAGTGAACGTTGGACCTCTGGAAACACCATATATTTT. Translating it yields CASSERWTSGNTIYF.

The CDR3 DNA is TGTGCCTGGGGCCGGGGGGCCGCCGGGGAGCTGTTTTTT. Translated: CAWGRGAAGELFF. The V call is TRBV30, the J call TRBJ2-2, with D possibly TRBD2 on 7 matching bases. CDR3 size: 13 residues. Trimming cost V 5 bases and J 6 bases, with 13 bases left between them. From germline, CDR1 is GTSNPN and CDR2 SVGIG (reference sequence).

This clonotype was detected many times. The CDR3 is CATSDLQFGGTDTQYF. The CDR3 DNA follows: TGTGCCACCAGTGATTTGCAGTTTGGGGGCACAGATACGCAGTATTTT. The chain combines TRBV24-1 with TRBJ2-3; no reliable D call. CDR3 length: 16 amino acids. CDR1 and CDR2 from the germline V gene are KGHDR and SFDVKD. V dropped 0 bases and J dropped 1 base, with 10 bases sitting between them.

The sample holds many counts of this clonotype. CDR3 amino acids: CASSEGQGYGYTF. The CDR3 coding sequence is TGTGCCAGCAGTGAGGGACAGGGATATGGCTACACCTTC. This chain joins TRBV28 and TRBJ1-2; 9 bases agree with TRBD1. J lost 5 bases, V lost 5 bases, and 3 bases had no gene match. The CDR3 extends over 13 amino acids. Germline V lookup: CDR1 MDHEN, CDR2 SYDVKM.

The rearrangement uses TRBV5-4 and TRBJ2-4, with 8 bases identical to TRBD1. The CDR3 has 15 residues. The germline V gene has CDR1 SGHNT and CDR2 YYREEE (reference sequence). V was clipped by 4 bases and J by 5 bases; unmatched bases: 8. CDR3 sequence reads: CASSPQTGDENIQYF. The CDR3 nucleotides read TGTGCCAGCAGCCCCCAGACAGGGGACGAAAACATTCAGTACTTC.

This clonotype was observed a few times. The V call is TRBV5-6, the J call TRBJ2-7; 7 bases are shared with TRBD2. This CDR3 contains 15 residues. CDR1 SGHDT and CDR2 YYEEEE come from the germline V gene. The J segment lost 6 bases and the V segment lost 3 bases, leaving 12 bases of the junction unmatched. CDR3 protein: CASSWGGGSFGEQYF. CDR3 bases: TGTGCCAGCAGCTGGGGGGGGGGGTCCTTCGGCGAGCAGTACTTC.